These T cell receptor beta chains were read from a single sample in a study of Graves' ophthalmopathy and Graves' hyperthyroidism. TCRdb called the multiplex PCR reads again in MiXCR, with one record for every CDR3 protein. The table lists 650,000 to 800,000 distinct CDR3 sequences, just over 40% of them singletons. Sequenced sample: peripheral blood. These TCRs come from an adult man with Graves' ophthalmopathy. Each CDR3 is given without its conserved first and last residue. Size is stated for part of the rows, as once, few or many counts, or as a class when the clone is expanded.

many	TRBJ1-6	TRBV11-2	14	ASSPLPRAGNSPLH
NA	TRBJ2-7	TRBV29-1	12	SLGGLAGGYEQY
many	TRBJ1-6	TRBV14	14	ASSQNRDRANSPLH
NA	TRBJ2-7	TRBV11-3	12	ASSFRDRGGEQY
NA	TRBJ1-1	TRBV9	11	ASGVSGNTEAF
NA	TRBJ1-2	TRBV7-2	11	ASSLLGSRGYT
many	TRBJ2-7	TRBV12-3/TRBV12-4	13	ASSPRDRPSYEQY
NA	TRBJ2-5	TRBV15	13	ATSSEVSGGDTQY
NA	TRBJ2-7	TRBV10-3	14	ASSYSIGVSPYEQY
NA	TRBJ2-5	TRBV9	12	ASSPGQDNETQY
NA	TRBJ2-5	TRBV7-3	14	ASSQDTKGGRETQY
NA	TRBJ1-5	TRBV7-9	14	ASSSQGQGEAQPQH
few	TRBJ2-3	TRBV7-9	11	ASSSAGADTQY
NA	TRBJ1-2	TRBV24-1	12	ASSPTQGEFGYT
NA	TRBJ1-1	TRBV29-1	13	SVIRDRGIGTEAF
few	TRBJ2-7	TRBV10-3	11	ASSYHRSYEQY